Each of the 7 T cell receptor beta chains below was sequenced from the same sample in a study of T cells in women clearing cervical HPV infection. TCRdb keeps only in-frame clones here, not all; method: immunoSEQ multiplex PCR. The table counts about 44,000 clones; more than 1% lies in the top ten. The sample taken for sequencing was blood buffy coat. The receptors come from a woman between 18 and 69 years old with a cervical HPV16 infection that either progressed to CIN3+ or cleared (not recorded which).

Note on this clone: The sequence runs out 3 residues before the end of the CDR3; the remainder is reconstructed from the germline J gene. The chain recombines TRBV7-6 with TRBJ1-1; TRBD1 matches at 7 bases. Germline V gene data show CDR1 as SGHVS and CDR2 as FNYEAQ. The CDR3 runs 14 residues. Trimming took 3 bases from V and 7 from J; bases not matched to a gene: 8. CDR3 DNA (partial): TGTGCCAGCAGCTTGGCCGACAGGGAAGATGAA. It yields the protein CASSLADREDE. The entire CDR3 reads CASSLADREDEAFF.

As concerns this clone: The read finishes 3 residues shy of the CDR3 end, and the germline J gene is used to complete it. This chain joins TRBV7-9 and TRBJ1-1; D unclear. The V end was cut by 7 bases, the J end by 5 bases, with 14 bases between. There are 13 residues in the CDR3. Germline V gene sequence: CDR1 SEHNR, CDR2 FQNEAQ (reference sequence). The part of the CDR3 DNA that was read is TGTGCCAGCATTTATGGGCAGATGACTGAA. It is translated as CASIYGQMTE. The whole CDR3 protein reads CASIYGQMTEAFF.

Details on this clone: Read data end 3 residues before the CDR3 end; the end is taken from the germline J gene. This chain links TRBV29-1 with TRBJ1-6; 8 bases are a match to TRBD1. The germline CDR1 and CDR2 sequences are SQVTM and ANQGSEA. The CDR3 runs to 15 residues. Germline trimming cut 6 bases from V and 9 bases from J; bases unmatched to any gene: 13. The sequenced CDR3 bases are TGCAGCGTCGCGCTGAATCCAGGGGGCGGTTCACCC. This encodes CSVALNPGGGSP. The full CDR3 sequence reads CSVALNPGGGSPLHF.

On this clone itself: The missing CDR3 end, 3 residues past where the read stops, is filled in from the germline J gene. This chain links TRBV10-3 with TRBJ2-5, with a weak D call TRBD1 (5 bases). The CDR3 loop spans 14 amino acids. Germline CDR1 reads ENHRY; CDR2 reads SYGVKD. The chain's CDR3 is CAISESTSTDTQYF. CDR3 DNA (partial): TGTGCCATCAGTGAGTCGACCTCGACAGATACC.

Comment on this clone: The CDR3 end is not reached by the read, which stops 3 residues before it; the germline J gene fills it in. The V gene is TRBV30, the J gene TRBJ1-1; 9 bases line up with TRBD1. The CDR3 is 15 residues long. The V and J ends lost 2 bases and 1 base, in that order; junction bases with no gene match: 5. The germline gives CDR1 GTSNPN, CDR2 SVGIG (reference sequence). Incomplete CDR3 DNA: TGTGCCTGGAGTCCTAAGGGACAGGGGAACACTGAA. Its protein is CAWSPKGQGNTE. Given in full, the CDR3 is CAWSPKGQGNTEAFF.

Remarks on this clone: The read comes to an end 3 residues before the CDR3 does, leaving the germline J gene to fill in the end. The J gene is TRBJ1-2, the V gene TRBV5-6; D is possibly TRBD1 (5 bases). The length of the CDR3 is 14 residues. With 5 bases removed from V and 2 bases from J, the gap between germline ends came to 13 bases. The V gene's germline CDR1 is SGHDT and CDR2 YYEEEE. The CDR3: CASRRTEGNYGYTF. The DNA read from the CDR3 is TGTGCCAGCAGACGTACGGAGGGGAACTATGGC.

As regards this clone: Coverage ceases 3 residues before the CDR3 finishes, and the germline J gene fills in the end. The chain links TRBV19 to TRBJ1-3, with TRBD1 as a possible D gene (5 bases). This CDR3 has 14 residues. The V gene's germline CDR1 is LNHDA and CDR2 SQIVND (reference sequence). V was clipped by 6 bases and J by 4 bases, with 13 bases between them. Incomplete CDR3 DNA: TGTGCCAGTAGGCGAAAGGGGAGCGGAAACACC. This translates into CASRRKGSGNT. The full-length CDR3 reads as CASRRKGSGNTIYF.